This passage covers 19 T cell receptor beta chains from one sample sequenced in a study of T-cell memory formation after mild COVID-19. TCRdb itself ran the 5' RACE reads through MiXCR, one entry per CDR3 protein. The profile shows approximately 490,000 distinct CDR3 sequences, about 20% of them singletons. Material: PBMCs or a T cell subset sorted from them (not recorded which). The source is an adult woman who had mild COVID-19 (a few samples of this study predate the infection). Cell type and time point are not known.

The rearrangement links TRBV5-1 to TRBJ1-4; the D gene is possibly TRBD1 (5 bases). V lost 2 bases and J 5 bases, leaving 16 bases between the germline ends. Germline V gene sequence: CDR1 SGHRS, CDR2 YFSETQ. There are 16 residues in the CDR3. The CDR3 reads CASSLTPGTSNEKLFF. CDR3 DNA: TGCGCCAGCAGCTTAACTCCCGGGACGTCAAATGAAAAACTGTTTTTT. The full variable domain, its missing parts supplied by reference TRBV5-1 and TRBJ1-4, is KAGVTQTPRYLIKTRGQQVTLSCSPISGHRSVSWYQQTPGQGLQFLFEYFSETQRNKGNFPGRFSGRQFSNSRSEMNVSTLELGDSALYLCASSLTPGTSNEKLFFGSGTQLSVL.

The chain is built from TRBV7-9 and TRBJ1-1; D call uncertain. Trimming stripped 1 base from V and 1 base from J, with 13 bases between. The germline CDR1 and CDR2 sequences are SEHNR and FQNEAQ (reference sequence). The CDR3 has 16 residues. The DNA for the CDR3 is TGTGCCAGCAGCTTAGGTTGGAATGTGGAGAACACTGAAGCTTTCTTT. Encoded protein: CASSLGWNVENTEAFF.

The CDR3 here is CASSGRNSPLHF. CDR3 coding DNA: TGTGCCAGCAGCGGGAGGAATTCACCCCTCCACTTT. This chain connects TRBV5-5 to TRBJ1-6; D remains ambiguous. Germline V gene lookup returns CDR1 SGHKS and CDR2 YYEKEE (reference sequence). The V end lost 4 bases, the J end lost 7 bases, and 6 bases lay between the germline ends. The CDR3 runs 12 residues.

The gene calls are TRBV20-1 and TRBJ1-2; tentative D call: TRBD1 (5 bases). V was shortened by 3 bases and J by 4 bases, with 12 bases between the two germline ends. This CDR3 has 13 amino acids. Germline CDR1 DFQATT, CDR2 SNEGSKA (reference sequence). The CDR3 bases are TGCAGTGCTAGGGAAGACAGCCCCTATGGCTACACCTTC. Translated: CSAREDSPYGYTF.

The genes are TRBV2 and TRBJ2-7; 8 positions agree with TRBD1. Germline V gene sequence: CDR1 SNHLY, CDR2 FYNNEI. The length of the CDR3 is 13 residues. V was pared by 3 bases and J by 2 bases, with 0 bases of the junction left unmatched. CDR3 nucleotides: TGTGCCAGCAGTGAGGACAGGGCCTACGAGCAGTACTTC. Translating gives CASSEDRAYEQYF.

The rearrangement joins TRBV20-1 to TRBJ2-7, with D possibly TRBD1 on 6 matching bases. V was cut by 6 bases and J by 4 bases, with 16 bases left in between. Germline values: CDR1 DFQATT, CDR2 SNEGSKA (reference sequence). The CDR3 contains 13 residues. The CDR3 loop is CSARKYRDYEQYF. The CDR3 nucleotides are TGCAGTGCCCGTAAATACAGGGATTACGAGCAGTACTTC.

The rearrangement uses TRBV20-1 and TRBJ2-4; D gene uncertain. V was shortened by 1 base and J by 0 bases, with 7 bases between the two germline ends. Germline loops: CDR1 DFQATT, CDR2 SNEGSKA (reference sequence). The CDR3 is 14 residues long. The CDR3 sequence: CSARGSLAKNIQYF. DNA for the CDR3: TGCAGTGCTAGAGGGAGCTTAGCCAAAAACATTCAGTACTTC.

This clonotype was counted ten times or more. The rearrangement joins TRBV12-3 or TRBV12-4 to TRBJ2-1; unclear D gene. The CDR3 covers 13 residues. V lost 4 bases to trimming and J lost 7 bases, with 11 bases between them. This chain's CDR3 is CASSYVGWNEQFF. The DNA for the CDR3 is TGTGCCAGCAGTTACGTTGGGTGGAATGAGCAGTTCTTC.

This clonotype was detected only once. The rearrangement links TRBV24-1 to TRBJ2-3; TRBD2 aligns across 11 bases. CDR1 KGHDR and CDR2 SFDVKD come from the germline V gene. CDR3 length: 18 amino acids. J gave up 0 bases and V 4 bases, and 8 bases lay outside the gene matches. In DNA, the CDR3 is TGTGCCACCAGTGACCCCGTCTGGACTAGCGGGAGCACAGATACGCAGTATTTT. This sequence encodes CATSDPVWTSGSTDTQYF.

Of note for this clonotype: A read error may produce the germline difference seen at one junction end. The chain couples TRBV28 to TRBJ2-1; 7 bases line up with TRBD2. This CDR3 is 17 amino acids long. Germline loops: CDR1 MDHEN, CDR2 SYDVKM. CDR3 in amino acids: CASSFPLKNHTSVMSDF. CDR3 DNA: TGTGCCAGCAGTTTCCCCCTAAAAAACCATACTAGCGTAATGAGTGACTTC.

In this sample, this clonotype turned up a few times. The rearrangement links TRBV30 to TRBJ2-1, with D maybe TRBD1 (6 bases). V shed 0 bases and J shed 10 bases, with 19 bases lying between them. The CDR3 runs 15 residues. Germline assignment: CDR1 GTSNPN and CDR2 SVGIG (reference sequence). The CDR3, as DNA: TGTGCCTGGAGTGTACCCGCACAGGGAACACGAGAGCAGTTCTTC. Residues: CAWSVPAQGTREQFF.

J is TRBJ2-1 and V is TRBV24-1, with 10 bases aligning to TRBD2. V shed 5 bases, J shed 6 bases, and the junction held 3 bases outside the gene matches. This CDR3 has 14 residues. Per germline, CDR1 KGHDR and CDR2 SFDVKD. The CDR3 nucleotides read TGTGCCACCAGTGTGGCTAGCGGGAGCAATGAGCAGTTCTTC. Translating gives CATSVASGSNEQFF.

This clonotype showed up just a few times. This chain joins TRBV4-1 and TRBJ1-5, with D maybe TRBD1 (5 bases). Germline CDR1 is MGHRA and CDR2 is YSYEKL. The CDR3 is 16 amino acids. V gave up 4 bases and J gave up 3 bases, with 16 bases separating them. The CDR3 here is CASSRDRRGINQPQHF. CDR3 bases: TGCGCCAGCAGCCGAGATAGACGGGGGATCAATCAGCCCCAGCATTTT.

This clonotype was recorded many times. The rearrangement links TRBV2 to TRBJ2-7; TRBD1 matches 9 bases. CDR1 is SNHLY, CDR2 FYNNEI, per germline. The V gene end was trimmed by 8 bases and the J gene end by 8 bases; junction bases not matched to a gene: 13. The CDR3 loop spans 14 amino acids. DNA of the CDR3: TGTGCCAGCGTGGGACAGGGTCGGGGTTTCAAGCAGTACTTC. Its translation is CASVGQGRGFKQYF.

The rearrangement uses TRBV15 and TRBJ1-1, with D possibly TRBD1 on 6 matching bases. CDR3 length: 15 residues. V lost 3 bases and J 4 bases, leaving 15 bases between the germline ends. Germline loops: CDR1 LNHNV, CDR2 YYDKDF (reference sequence). The CDR3 nucleotides are TGTGCCACCAGCAGGCCAGGGGTTTTCAGCACTGAAGCTTTCTTT. Translated: CATSRPGVFSTEAFF.

This chain connects TRBV4-1 to TRBJ2-5; 10 bases are a match to TRBD1. CDR3 length: 16 amino acids. Looked up from germline, CDR1 is MGHRA and CDR2 is YSYEKL. Germline trimming cut 4 bases from V and 7 bases from J; bases unmatched to any gene: 12. The CDR3 loop reads CASSPPSGTGDWTQYF. CDR3 nucleotides: TGCGCCAGCAGCCCTCCATCCGGGACAGGGGATTGGACCCAGTACTTC.

This clonotype was detected only once. The genes are TRBV6-5 and TRBJ1-4; a weak D match, TRBD1 (6 bases). This CDR3 has 15 residues. V lost 6 bases and J 5 bases, leaving 16 bases between the germline ends. Germline V lookup: CDR1 MNHEY, CDR2 SVGAGI. CDR3 bases: TGTGCCAGCAGCAGACAGGCGGACCAAAATGAAAAACTGTTTTTT. Translating it yields CASSRQADQNEKLFF.

This clonotype was detected ten times or more. The chain is built from TRBV6-1 and TRBJ2-1; 9 bases match TRBD1. This CDR3 comprises 14 residues. Trimming cost V 5 bases and J 6 bases; bases outside gene matches: 5. CDR1 is MNHNS and CDR2 is SASEGT in the germline V gene. The DNA for the CDR3 is TGTGCCAGCAGTCCCCGACAGGGGGGCAATGAGCAGTTCTTC. It specifies CASSPRQGGNEQFF.

The rearrangement joins TRBV5-1 to TRBJ2-5; no clear D. The germline V and J ends were trimmed by 0 bases and 0 bases, with 6 bases remaining between them. Germline V gene lookup returns CDR1 SGHRS and CDR2 YFSETQ. This CDR3 has 14 residues. This CDR3 reads CASSLVLDQETQYF. In DNA, the CDR3 is TGCGCCAGCAGCTTGGTCTTAGACCAAGAGACCCAGTACTTC. Full variable domain (rest looked up from reference TRBV5-1 and TRBJ2-5): KAGVTQTPRYLIKTRGQQVTLSCSPISGHRSVSWYQQTPGQGLQFLFEYFSETQRNKGNFPGRFSGRQFSNSRSEMNVSTLELGDSALYLCASSLVLDQETQYFGPGTRLLVL.